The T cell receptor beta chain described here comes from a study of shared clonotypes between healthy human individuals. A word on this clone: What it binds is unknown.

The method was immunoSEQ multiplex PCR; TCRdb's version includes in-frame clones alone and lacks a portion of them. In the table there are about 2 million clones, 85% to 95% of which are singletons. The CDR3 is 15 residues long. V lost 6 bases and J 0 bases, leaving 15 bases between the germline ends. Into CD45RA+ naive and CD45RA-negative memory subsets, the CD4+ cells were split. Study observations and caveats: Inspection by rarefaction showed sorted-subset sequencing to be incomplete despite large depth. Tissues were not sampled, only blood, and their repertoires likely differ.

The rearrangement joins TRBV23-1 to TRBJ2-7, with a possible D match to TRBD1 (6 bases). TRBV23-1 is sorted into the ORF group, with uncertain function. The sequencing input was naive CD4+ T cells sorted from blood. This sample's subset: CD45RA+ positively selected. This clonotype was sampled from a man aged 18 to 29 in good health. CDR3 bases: TGCGCCAGCAGGCAAACAGGGAACCCCTCCTACGAGCAGTACTTC. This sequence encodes CASRQTGNPSYEQYF.